What follows are 17 T cell receptor beta chains derived from one specimen sequenced in a study of neurological immune-mediated disorders. Time point defined: longitudinal time-point 3. Each CDR3 protein gets one entry after TCRdb re-called the 5' RACE reads with MiXCR. Of fewer than 110,000 distinct CDR3 sequences listed, 10% to 14% were seen once; the top ten hold approximately 3.1%. The specimen was PBMCs. Receptor source: a female donor with HTLV-1-associated myelopathy (HAM/TSP).

This clonotype was counted at least ten times. The V gene is TRBV5-1, the J gene TRBJ2-7; D remains ambiguous. Germline loops: CDR1 SGHRS, CDR2 YFSETQ. The CDR3 covers 16 residues. The germline V and J ends were trimmed by 3 bases and 1 base, with 17 bases remaining between them. The CDR3 loop is CASSSDAGDPSYEQYF. The CDR3 bases are TGCGCCAGCAGCTCGGACGCAGGCGACCCTTCCTACGAGCAGTACTTC.

This clonotype was seen many times. The rearrangement joins TRBV5-1 to TRBJ2-5; 7 nucleotides align to TRBD1. V gave up 4 bases and J gave up 4 bases; unmatched junction bases: 7. The germline V gene has CDR1 SGHRS and CDR2 YFSETQ. The CDR3 length is 14 residues. The CDR3 loop is CASSPQGLGETQYF. For the CDR3, the DNA is TGCGCCAGCAGCCCACAGGGGCTGGGAGAGACCCAGTACTTC.

At least ten counts were recorded for this clonotype. The V and J genes are TRBV5-1 and TRBJ1-2; D gene uncertain. From germline, CDR1 is SGHRS and CDR2 YFSETQ. The CDR3 covers 15 residues. Between the trimmed V and J ends, which lost 0 bases and 5 bases, there was a span of 14 bases. CDR3 DNA sequence: TGCGCCAGCAGCTTGGATCCGGGTCGAGAGTATGGCTACACCTTC. Protein product: CASSLDPGREYGYTF.

This clonotype was recorded at least ten times. The V call is TRBV5-1, the J call TRBJ2-5; 12 bases fit TRBD2. This CDR3 region has 17 residues. Germline V gene lookup returns CDR1 SGHRS and CDR2 YFSETQ. The ends lost 0 bases at V and 1 base at J; junction bases unmatched: 4. The CDR3 loop is CASSLGLAGDLQETQYF. The CDR3, as DNA: TGCGCCAGCAGCTTGGGACTAGCGGGGGATCTCCAAGAGACCCAGTACTTC.

In its sample, this clonotype was seen many times. The genes are TRBV20-1 and TRBJ2-7; D is perhaps TRBD1 or TRBD2 (5 bases each). The CDR3 is 14 residues long. Germline V CDR1 and CDR2: DFQATT, SNEGSKA (reference sequence). Here the CDR3 DNA reads TGCAGCGCCGATATACAATGGGGGATCAACGAGCAGTACTTC. Its protein product is CSADIQWGINEQYF.

The sample holds many counts of this clonotype. The rearrangement uses TRBV20-1 and TRBJ2-1; D not certain. Looked up from germline, CDR1 is DFQATT and CDR2 is SNEGSKA (reference sequence). Trimming pared 5 bases from V and 5 bases from J, leaving 10 bases between. CDR3 length equals 12 residues. The CDR3 region is CSALNWDNEQFF. CDR3 nucleotide sequence: TGCAGTGCTCTCAACTGGGACAATGAGCAGTTCTTC.

The chain links TRBV3-1 to TRBJ2-7; no clear D. Trimming stripped 0 bases from V and 0 bases from J, with 9 bases between. There are 15 residues in the CDR3. CDR1 is LGHDT and CDR2 is YNNKEL in the germline V gene (reference sequence). CDR3 loop: CASSQELGNSYEQYF. In DNA, the CDR3 is TGTGCCAGCAGCCAAGAACTCGGCAACTCCTACGAGCAGTACTTC.

This clonotype was recorded at least ten times. This sequence joins TRBV15 and TRBJ2-7; the D is unclear. This CDR3 region has 13 residues. The V gene lost 0 bases and the J gene lost 5 bases, with 8 bases spanning the gap. Germline V CDR1 and CDR2: LNHNV, YYDKDF (reference sequence). CDR3 in DNA: TGTGCCACCAGCAGAGATCGCTGGGACGAGCAGTACTTC. Translated: CATSRDRWDEQYF.

In its sample, this clonotype was seen many times. The J gene is TRBJ2-5, the V gene TRBV6-5; D may be TRBD2 (7 bases). The CDR3 extends over 16 amino acids. Per germline, CDR1 MNHEY and CDR2 SVGAGI. Trimming took off 0 bases at V and 3 bases at J, with 14 bases between the two ends. The CDR3, as DNA: TGTGCCAGCAGTTACTCCGGAAGCGGGACAAAAGAGACCCAGTACTTC. Protein: CASSYSGSGTKETQYF.

Many counts were recorded for this clonotype. The rearrangement joins TRBV30 to TRBJ1-6, with D possibly being TRBD1 (5 bases). With 6 bases removed from V and 6 bases from J, the gap between germline ends came to 12 bases. This CDR3 has 13 residues. Germline CDR1 reads GTSNPN; CDR2 reads SVGIG (reference sequence). The CDR3 nucleotides are TGTGCCTGTCAAGGGGAACTTAATTCACCCCTCCACTTT. Protein product: CACQGELNSPLHF.

This clonotype was detected only a few times. The J gene is TRBJ1-2, the V gene TRBV12-3 or TRBV12-4; D not resolved. Trimming cost V 5 bases and J 4 bases, with 14 bases left between them. This CDR3 has 14 amino acids. In DNA form, the CDR3 reads TGTGCCAGCAGTCCCCGATCCTGGGGCTATGGCTACACCTTC. This sequence encodes CASSPRSWGYGYTF.

The sample holds many counts of this clonotype. The chain has TRBV7-2 and TRBJ1-2, with TRBD1 identical over 10 bases. Per germline, CDR1 SGHTA and CDR2 FQGNSA. V dropped 0 bases and J dropped 7; count of bases not matched to a gene: 5. The CDR3 covers 15 residues. The CDR3 loop is CASSLARQGAGGYTF. For the CDR3, the DNA is TGTGCCAGCAGCTTAGCGAGACAGGGGGCAGGTGGCTACACCTTC.

Ten or more counts support this clonotype. The chain recombines TRBV20-1 with TRBJ2-1, with D tentatively TRBD2 (6 bases). CDR3 length equals 14 residues. V was clipped by 3 bases and J by 1 base, with 10 bases between them. Germline CDR1 is DFQATT and CDR2 is SNEGSKA (reference sequence). Written as DNA, the CDR3 is TGCAGTGCTAGTCCTGCGGGGTCCTACAATGAGCAGTTCTTC. Protein product: CSASPAGSYNEQFF.

At least ten counts were recorded for this clonotype. This chain connects TRBV5-1 to TRBJ2-1, with D uncertain. Per germline, CDR1 SGHRS and CDR2 YFSETQ. The length of the CDR3 is 12 residues. The ends were cut back, 4 bases at V and 8 bases at J, with 10 bases in the middle. CDR3 bases: TGCGCCAGCAGCCCTGACTTATATGAGCAGTTCTTC. It encodes CASSPDLYEQFF.

The table lists this clonotype with many counts. This chain links TRBV28 with TRBJ1-5; a weak D match, TRBD1 (5 bases). The V gene's germline CDR1 is MDHEN and CDR2 SYDVKM. The CDR3 is made up of 14 amino acids. Trimming left V 6 bases short and J 0 bases short, with 9 bases between. CDR3 protein: CASRRGGSNQPQHF. CDR3 sequence (DNA): TGTGCCAGCAGACGGGGGGGTAGCAATCAGCCCCAGCATTTT.

This clonotype was observed many times. V usage is TRBV5-1 and J usage is TRBJ2-1; 8 bases fit TRBD2. CDR3 length equals 13 residues. Germline V CDR1 and CDR2: SGHRS, YFSETQ. The V and J ends lost 7 bases and 7 bases, in that order; junction bases with no gene match: 7. CDR3: CASRLAGENEQFF. Here the CDR3 DNA reads TGCGCCAGCCGGCTAGCGGGCGAAAATGAGCAGTTCTTC.

This clonotype has a handful of counts. The J gene is TRBJ2-6, the V gene TRBV11-3; TRBD1 or TRBD2 may be the D gene (5 bases each). This CDR3 has 19 amino acids. CDR1 is SGHNT and CDR2 is YENEEA in the germline V gene. Trimming took off 1 base at V and 1 base at J, with 17 bases between the two ends. DNA for the CDR3: TGTGCCAGCAGCTTAGTGGGACCGGGTGACGTATCTGGGGCCAACGTCCTGACTTTC. This codes for CASSLVGPGDVSGANVLTF.